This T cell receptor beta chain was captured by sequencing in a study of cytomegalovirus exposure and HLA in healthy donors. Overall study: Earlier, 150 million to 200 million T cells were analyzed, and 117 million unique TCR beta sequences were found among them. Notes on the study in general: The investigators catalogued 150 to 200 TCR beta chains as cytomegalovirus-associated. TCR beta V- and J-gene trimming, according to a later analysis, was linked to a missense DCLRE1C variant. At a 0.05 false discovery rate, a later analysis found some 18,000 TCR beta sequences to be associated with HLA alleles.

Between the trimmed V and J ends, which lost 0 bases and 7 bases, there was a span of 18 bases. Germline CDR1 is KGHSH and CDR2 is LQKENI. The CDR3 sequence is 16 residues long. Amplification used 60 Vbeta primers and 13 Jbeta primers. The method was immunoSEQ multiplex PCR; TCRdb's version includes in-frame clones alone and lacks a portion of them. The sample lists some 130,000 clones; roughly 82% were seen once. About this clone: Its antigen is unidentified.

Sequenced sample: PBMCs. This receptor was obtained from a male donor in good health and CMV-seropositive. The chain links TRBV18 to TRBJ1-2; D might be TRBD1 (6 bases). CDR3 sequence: CASSPPFGRGVGGYTF. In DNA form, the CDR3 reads TGTGCCAGCTCACCACCCTTCGGCAGGGGAGTCGGTGGCTACACCTTC.